These 18 T cell receptor beta chains were all obtained from the same sample, sequenced in a study of blood T cell repertoires in COVID-19. Assay: immunoSEQ multiplex PCR; the TCRdb copy retains only in-frame clones and omits some. This table holds under 200,000 clones, roughly nine tenths found once. Sequencing was performed on peripheral blood. The receptors come from a man in his 70s with acute or convalescent COVID-19.

This clone was detected a few times. The V and J genes are TRBV30 and TRBJ1-2; 9 bases fit TRBD1. V lost 3 bases to trimming and J lost 8 bases; unmatched junction nucleotides: 7. Germline V gene data show CDR1 as GTSNPN and CDR2 as SVGIG (reference sequence). CDR3 length: 13 residues. The CDR3 DNA reads as TGTGCCTGGAGCCTACAGGGGGCGAAAGGCTACACCTTC. This translates into CAWSLQGAKGYTF.

A remark on this clone: This CDR3 is also generated by other DNA sequences in the sample. The rearrangement joins TRBV5-1 to TRBJ2-7; TRBD1 aligns across 8 bases. The CDR3 has 14 residues. V lost 4 bases and J lost 3; bases outside the gene matches: 6. The V gene's germline CDR1 is SGHRS and CDR2 YFSETQ. CDR3 nucleotide sequence: TGCGCCAGCAGCCTCGGAACAGGGGGCTACGAGCAGTACTTC. As protein: CASSLGTGGYEQYF.

The V call is TRBV27, the J call TRBJ1-6; possible D gene TRBD1, 6 bases. The CDR3 totals 16 residues. Trimming left V 7 bases short and J 0 bases short, with 13 bases between. From germline, CDR1 is MNHEY and CDR2 SMNVEV (reference sequence). The CDR3 DNA follows: TGTGCCAGCAACCCAGGGGATCTCTCCTATAATTCACCCCTCCACTTT. Translated: CASNPGDLSYNSPLHF.

Of note for this clone: Germline is not matched at one junction end, which may reflect a read error. The chain employs TRBV20-1 and TRBJ2-3; D is possibly TRBD1 or TRBD2 (6 bases each). CDR1 and CDR2 from the germline V gene are DFQATT and SNEGSKA (reference sequence). This CDR3 region has 11 residues. As DNA, the CDR3 is TGCAGTGCGAGAGACAGGAGGGCGCAGTATTTT. It specifies CSARDRRAQYF.

The CDR3, as DNA: TGTGCCAGCAGCACCGAGGTCCGGTCCGACGACGAGCAGTACTTC. This codes for CASSTEVRSDDEQYF. The chain recombines TRBV9 with TRBJ2-7; D is unclear. V dropped 4 bases and J dropped 5 bases, with 19 bases sitting between them. The CDR3 is 15 residues long. The germline gives CDR1 SGDLS, CDR2 YYNGEE.

In its sample, this clone was seen a few times. The rearrangement uses TRBV28 and TRBJ2-2; 7 bases line up with TRBD2. The junction had 6 bases not matched to a gene; V was cut back by 4 bases and J by 7 bases. Germline CDR1 reads MDHEN; CDR2 reads SYDVKM. The CDR3 extends over 14 amino acids. The CDR3 region is CASSSGTTLGELFF. For the CDR3, the DNA is TGTGCCAGCAGTTCCGGGACTACTCTCGGGGAGCTGTTTTTT. Filled out from reference TRBV28 and TRBJ2-2, the complete variable domain reads DVKVTQSSRYLVKRTGEKVFLECVQDMDHENMFWYRQDPGLGLRLIYFSYDVKMKEKGDIPEGYSVSREKKERFSLILESASTNQTSMYLCASSSGTTLGELFFGEGSRLTVL.

This clone was picked up a small number of times. The chain has TRBV18 and TRBJ2-7; 13 bases are shared with TRBD2. The CDR3 has 21 residues. Germline V gene lookup returns CDR1 KGHSH and CDR2 LQKENI. V gave up 3 bases and J gave up 1 base; unmatched junction bases: 18. CDR3 residues: CASSPRLAGGLLFNSSYEQYF. DNA for the CDR3: TGTGCCAGCTCACCCAGACTAGCGGGAGGTCTCCTTTTTAACTCGTCCTACGAGCAGTACTTC.

The rearrangement links TRBV5-1 to TRBJ1-6; D gene uncertain. Looked up from germline, CDR1 is SGHRS and CDR2 is YFSETQ. Trimming left V 0 bases short and J 8 bases short, with 9 bases between. The CDR3 extends over 14 amino acids. CDR3 DNA: TGCGCCAGCAGCTTGGCTAGTCAAGATTCACCCCTCCACTTT. This sequence encodes CASSLASQDSPLHF.

The chain links TRBV2 to TRBJ2-7; D is uncertain. The ends were cut back, 5 bases at V and 3 bases at J, with 5 bases in the middle. The CDR3 length is 11 residues. Germline CDR1 is SNHLY and CDR2 is FYNNEI. CDR3 region: CASSSGYEQYF. The DNA of the CDR3 is TGTGCCAGCAGTTCCGGCTACGAGCAGTACTTC.

This clone was found many times. The gene calls are TRBV5-1 and TRBJ2-7; D might be TRBD2 (6 bases). V lost 0 bases to trimming and J lost 2 bases, with 12 bases between them. Looked up from germline, CDR1 is SGHRS and CDR2 is YFSETQ. The CDR3 has 15 amino acids. CDR3 sequence: CASSLDTGGAYEQYF. As DNA, the CDR3 is TGCGCCAGCAGCTTGGATACCGGCGGGGCCTACGAGCAGTACTTC.

The chain is built from TRBV2 and TRBJ1-5; TRBD1 is a possible D gene (5 bases). From germline, CDR1 is SNHLY and CDR2 FYNNEI. This CDR3 is built from 14 residues. Trimming pared 8 bases from V and 0 bases from J, leaving 11 bases between. CDR3 DNA sequence: TGTGCCAGCCAACAGGACTATAGCAATCAGCCCCAGCATTTT. Translated: CASQQDYSNQPQHF.

This clone was seen only once. The chain combines TRBV7-2 with TRBJ2-2; 7 nucleotides align to TRBD2. The ends lost 0 bases at V and 0 bases at J; junction bases unmatched: 7. CDR3 length: 18 residues. Looked up from germline, CDR1 is SGHTA and CDR2 is FQGNSA. CDR3 amino acids: CASSLAGGLWANTGELFF. The CDR3 nucleotides read TGTGCCAGCAGCTTAGCGGGGGGGTTATGGGCGAACACCGGGGAGCTGTTTTTT.

This sequence joins TRBV10-3 and TRBJ2-7; D possibly corresponds to TRBD1 (7 bases). Germline V gives CDR1 ENHRY, CDR2 SYGVKD. V lost 4 bases and J lost 6, with 13 bases in between. CDR3 length equals 13 residues. The CDR3 DNA follows: TGTGCCATCAGTGTCAGGCAGGGGGGCGAGCAGTACTTC. Protein sequence: CAISVRQGGEQYF.

V gene TRBV28 combines with J gene TRBJ1-5; the D is unclear. The germline V gene encodes CDR1 MDHEN and CDR2 SYDVKM. Deletions cut 8 bases from V and 0 bases from J, with 14 bases between. The CDR3 is 15 amino acids. CDR3 sequence (DNA): TGTGCCAGCGGTAGGAGGCAGAATAGCAATCAGCCCCAGCATTTT. Amino acid sequence: CASGRRQNSNQPQHF. The entire variable domain, with the rest obtained from reference TRBV28 and TRBJ1-5, is as follows: DVKVTQSSRYLVKRTGEKVFLECVQDMDHENMFWYRQDPGLGLRLIYFSYDVKMKEKGDIPEGYSVSREKKERFSLILESASTNQTSMYLCASGRRQNSNQPQHFGDGTRLSIL.

The chain employs TRBV25-1 and TRBJ1-2; D not resolved. The CDR3 runs 12 residues. Germline CDR1 and CDR2: MGHDK and SYGVNS. Trimming took off 4 bases at V and 6 bases at J, with 9 bases between the two ends. CDR3 residues: CASSGSADGYTF. In DNA form, the CDR3 reads TGTGCCAGCAGTGGGTCGGCGGATGGCTACACCTTC.

V is TRBV19 and J is TRBJ1-4; D is undetermined. Trimming shortened V by 6 bases and J by 7 bases, and 18 bases separated the two germline ends. This CDR3 is 15 amino acids long. Looked up from germline, CDR1 is LNHDA and CDR2 is SQIVND (reference sequence). The CDR3 sequence: CASSRKGLSTEKLFF. CDR3 sequence (DNA): TGTGCCAGTAGCCGAAAAGGACTTTCCACTGAAAAACTGTTTTTT.

V usage is TRBV21-1 and J usage is TRBJ2-3; TRBD1, the table's D call, was not compared with the DNA. TRBV21-1 is classified as a pseudogene. This CDR3 is 13 amino acids long. CDR3 coding DNA: TGTGCCAGCGACAGGGTAGGCACAGATACGCAGTATTTT. It codes for CASDRVGTDTQYF.

The J gene is TRBJ2-1, the V gene TRBV11-2; TRBD1 matches at 7 bases. The trim removed 4 bases at V and 9 bases at J, leaving 6 bases unmatched. This CDR3 comprises 13 residues. Germline V lookup: CDR1 SGHAT, CDR2 FQNNGV. The CDR3 sequence is CASSYSTGLEQFF. The CDR3 DNA is TGTGCCAGCAGCTATTCGACAGGGCTTGAGCAGTTCTTC.